One sample yielded the 16 T cell receptor beta chains listed below, sequenced in a study of early T cells in non-severe SARS-CoV-2 infection. Using its own MiXCR run on the 5' RACE reads, TCRdb lists one record per CDR3 protein. The sample includes tens of thousands of distinct CDR3 sequences, over 5.5% of them seen just once. The starting material was whole blood, obtained at baseline. These receptor sequences come from an adult who was a healthcare worker with PCR-confirmed SARS-CoV-2 infection or an uninfected control (not recorded which).

This clonotype has more than one count but fewer than ten. The chain has TRBV7-9 and TRBJ1-1; TRBD1 might be the D (6 bases). In germline, CDR1 is SEHNR, CDR2 FQNEAQ (reference sequence). The CDR3 loop spans 13 amino acids. The V end was cut by 1 base, the J end by 7 bases, with 10 bases between. CDR3 region: CASSLGQGLEAFF. As DNA, the CDR3 is TGTGCCAGCAGCTTAGGCCAGGGGCTTGAAGCTTTCTTT.

This clonotype has only a few counts. V usage is TRBV2 and J usage is TRBJ2-2; TRBD1 agrees at 7 bases. The CDR3 extends over 17 amino acids. The V and J ends lost 4 bases and 4 bases, in that order; junction bases with no gene match: 12. Germline loops: CDR1 SNHLY, CDR2 FYNNEI. CDR3: CASSVLLLGQSTGELFF. CDR3 DNA: TGTGCCAGCAGTGTTCTACTTTTGGGACAGAGCACCGGGGAGCTGTTTTTT. Full variable domain (rest looked up from reference TRBV2 and TRBJ2-2): EPEVTQTPSHQVTQMGQEVILRCVPISNHLYFYWYRQILGQKVEFLVSFYNNEISEKSEIFDDQFSVERPDGSNFTLKIRSTKLEDSAMYFCASSVLLLGQSTGELFFGEGSRLTVL.

This clonotype was seen just once. V usage is TRBV10-1 and J usage is TRBJ1-2; unclear D gene. Trimming removed 0 bases at V and 4 bases at J, with 6 bases between. The CDR3 consists of 13 residues. In germline, CDR1 is WNHNN, CDR2 SYGVQD (reference sequence). CDR3 nucleotide sequence: TGCGCCAGCAGTGAGTCAGATAGCTATGGCTACACCTTC. Protein product: CASSESDSYGYTF.

This clonotype was detected ten times or more. V usage is TRBV5-8 and J usage is TRBJ2-1, with D possibly matching TRBD1 (5 bases). This CDR3 comprises 15 residues. Germline CDR1 reads SGHTS; CDR2 reads YDEGEE. V was trimmed by 0 bases and J by 2 bases, leaving 9 bases between them. CDR3 sequence reads: CASSLGDSPYNEQFF. The CDR3 nucleotides read TGTGCCAGCAGCTTGGGTGACAGTCCCTACAATGAGCAGTTCTTC.

This clonotype occurred many times. The chain links TRBV12-3 or TRBV12-4 to TRBJ2-3, with D perhaps matching TRBD1 (5 bases). CDR3 length equals 14 residues. Trimming cost V 3 bases and J 0 bases, with 7 bases left between them. CDR3 loop: CASSFTGSTDTQYF. The CDR3 region has the DNA TGTGCCAGCAGTTTTACAGGAAGCACAGATACGCAGTATTTT.

Only a few counts were recorded for this clonotype. The chain combines TRBV11-2 with TRBJ2-3; 8 nucleotides match TRBD1. The CDR3 has 15 residues. J lost 1 base, V lost 4 bases, and 4 bases had no gene match. Germline CDR1 SGHAT, CDR2 FQNNGV. CDR3 loop: CASSSDRAGTDTQYF. CDR3 in DNA: TGTGCCAGCAGCTCGGACAGGGCAGGCACAGATACGCAGTATTTT.

The V call is TRBV4-3, the J call TRBJ1-2; 7 bases map to TRBD1. This CDR3 is built from 15 residues. The germline CDR1 and CDR2 sequences are LGHNA and YSLEER. Trimming at V came to 0 bases and at J to 5 bases, leaving 6 bases not matched to a gene. As DNA, the CDR3 is TGCGCCAGCAGCCAAGAGTCAACAGGGGTTTATGGCTACACCTTC. Translating gives CASSQESTGVYGYTF.

This clonotype showed up many times. The V call is TRBV2, the J call TRBJ2-7, with TRBD2 matching over 12 bases. This CDR3 has 15 amino acids. In germline, CDR1 is SNHLY, CDR2 FYNNEI. The J segment lost 5 bases and the V segment lost 6 bases, leaving 8 bases of the junction unmatched. The CDR3 loop is CASRPLAGGLHEQYF. CDR3 DNA sequence: TGTGCCAGCAGACCTCTAGCGGGGGGGCTCCACGAGCAGTACTTC.

V gene TRBV7-8 combines with J gene TRBJ2-1; D may be TRBD1 (6 bases). The CDR3 is made up of 12 amino acids. Germline V gives CDR1 SGHVS, CDR2 FQNEAQ. Trimming cost V 5 bases and J 10 bases, with 12 bases left between them. CDR3 sequence reads: CASSADRNEQFF. The CDR3 coding sequence is TGTGCCAGCAGCGCCGACAGGAACGAGCAGTTCTTC.

The genes are TRBV6-2 or TRBV6-3 and TRBJ2-3; D could derive from TRBD1 or TRBD2 (5 bases each). This CDR3 spans 17 amino acids. Per germline, CDR1 MNHEY and CDR2 SVGEGT. V lost 5 bases, J lost 2 bases, and 20 bases lay in between. CDR3 in DNA: TGTGCCAGCAGTAACGCTCGAGGGGCCCGACCCACAGATACGCAGTATTTT. As protein: CASSNARGARPTDTQYF.

The chain combines TRBV6-6 with TRBJ1-5; 8 bases line up with TRBD1. V was pared by 5 bases and J by 1 base, with 4 bases of the junction left unmatched. Germline V gene sequence: CDR1 MNHNY, CDR2 SVGAGI (reference sequence). The CDR3 covers 15 residues. The CDR3 region has the DNA TGTGCCAGCAGTCCCAGGGGGCAGAGCAATCAGCCCCAGCATTTT. This sequence encodes CASSPRGQSNQPQHF.

This clonotype has at least ten counts. V is TRBV10-3 and J is TRBJ1-1; 7 bases are shared with TRBD1. CDR3 size: 13 residues. Germline assignment: CDR1 ENHRY and CDR2 SYGVKD. V shed 6 bases and J 3 bases; nucleotides not matched to a gene: 4. CDR3 loop: CAISGTGDTEAFF. CDR3 sequence (DNA): TGTGCCATCAGCGGAACAGGGGACACTGAAGCTTTCTTT.

About this clonotype itself: This likely comes from a read error, as the CDR3 has no conserved phenylalanine or tryptophan at its end. The chain carries TRBV12-3 or TRBV12-4 and TRBJ2-1; 11 bases align to TRBD2. The CDR3 extends over 15 amino acids. V lost 5 bases to trimming and J lost 4 bases; unmatched junction nucleotides: 4. Here the CDR3 reads CASSPLAGGYNEQFS. The CDR3 nucleotides read TGTGCCAGCAGTCCCTTAGCGGGGGGGTACAATGAGCAGTTCTCC.

This clonotype was detected many times. The CDR3 loop is CASSPSDSANYEQYF. The CDR3 region has the DNA TGTGCCAGCAGCCCCTCGGACAGTGCAAACTACGAGCAGTACTTC. The J gene is TRBJ2-7, the V gene TRBV7-2; D might be TRBD1 (6 bases). Trimming stripped 5 bases from V and 3 bases from J, with 17 bases between. From germline, CDR1 is SGHTA and CDR2 FQGNSA. The CDR3 consists of 15 residues.

At least ten counts were recorded for this clonotype. The chain joins TRBV20-1 to TRBJ1-5, with D possibly matching TRBD1 (6 bases). Trimming stripped 6 bases from V and 7 bases from J, with 19 bases between. Germline CDR1 DFQATT, CDR2 SNEGSKA (reference sequence). The CDR3 covers 14 residues. The CDR3 loop reads CSATGAQGSQPQHF. The CDR3, as DNA: TGCAGTGCAACCGGGGCGCAGGGGAGCCAGCCCCAGCATTTT.

This clonotype occurred many times. The chain combines TRBV12-3 or TRBV12-4 with TRBJ1-5; 9 positions agree with TRBD1. V lost 6 bases and J lost 0; bases outside the gene matches: 6. This CDR3 contains 16 residues. The CDR3 nucleotides are TGTGCCAGCAGCAAGGACAGGGGAGGTAGCAATCAGCCCCAGCATTTT. Translation: CASSKDRGGSNQPQHF.